Presented here are 24 T cell receptor beta chains from one specimen sequenced in a study of T-cell reconstitution after alpha-beta-depleted transplantation in children listed by TCRdb under 2016. Per the publication, the treatment or condition label means: allogeneic hematopoietic cell transplantation with graft depleted of TCRalphabeta T cells and CD19 B cells. The library was built by means of PCR. These reads were obtained on an Illumina HiSeq 2500. Molecular barcoding was employed in the preparation of TCR libraries, with unique molecular identifiers being used to normalize TCRbeta repertoire quantification. Through fastp at Q25 and MiXCR, TCRdb rebuilt clones from the public reads, retaining in-frame beta chains. Records with the same CDR3 protein are collapsed into one entry carrying the most frequent genes and DNA. Here the sample has around 440,000 distinct CDR3 sequences; about 10% occur a single time. The ten top clones hold 2% to 2.5% of the sample.

The source material was PBMCs, sampled before TCRalphabeta/CD19-depleted stem cell transplant. Every receptor here comes from a child aged 2-15 years with inherited bone marrow failure, due to receive a stem cell transplant.

In its sample, this clonotype was seen a few times. The chain has TRBV20-1 and TRBJ1-5; D unresolved. Trimming cost V 5 bases and J 1 base, with 9 bases left between them. The CDR3 covers 13 residues. Looked up from germline, CDR1 is DFQATT and CDR2 is SNEGSKA (reference sequence). CDR3 nucleotide sequence: TGCAGTGCTGCCCCTTCCAGCAATCAGCCCCAGCATTTT. It translates to CSAAPSSNQPQHF.

This clonotype was recorded at least ten times. The rearrangement uses TRBV20-1 and TRBJ2-3; D assignment may be TRBD1 or TRBD2 (5 bases each). Germline-derived CDR1 and CDR2 are DFQATT and SNEGSKA (reference sequence). CDR3 length: 13 amino acids. Trimming removed 7 bases at V and 1 base at J, with 12 bases between. This chain's CDR3 is CSGREGGTDTQYF. The CDR3 nucleotides are TGCAGTGGACGGGAAGGGGGCACAGATACGCAGTATTTT.

This clonotype was picked up many times. CDR3 nucleotides: TGTGCCAGCACCCTTAGTCTTTCAGACGAAAAACTGTTTTTT. Translation: CASTLSLSDEKLFF. This chain joins TRBV6-1 and TRBJ1-4; D unresolved. This CDR3 has 14 amino acids. The V gene lost 7 bases and the J gene lost 8 bases, with 17 bases spanning the gap. Germline assignment: CDR1 MNHNS and CDR2 SASEGT.

This clonotype was detected many times. The V call is TRBV20-1, the J call TRBJ2-4; D is uncertain. CDR1 is DFQATT and CDR2 is SNEGSKA in the germline V gene (reference sequence). V was shortened by 0 bases and J by 0 bases, with 6 bases between the two germline ends. This CDR3 is 14 amino acids long. Written as DNA, the CDR3 is TGCAGTGCTAGAGATGGCCGAGCCAAAAACATTCAGTACTTC. Amino acids: CSARDGRAKNIQYF.

The V gene is TRBV19, the J gene TRBJ2-2; D unclear. V lost 3 bases to trimming and J lost 4 bases, with 9 bases between them. Germline CDR1 and CDR2: LNHDA and SQIVND (reference sequence). CDR3 length equals 14 residues. Here the CDR3 DNA reads TGTGCCAGTAGTATTTGGGTTGTCACCGGGGAGCTGTTTTTT. Amino acids: CASSIWVVTGELFF.

This clonotype was detected ten times or more. This chain joins TRBV10-2 and TRBJ2-2, with 8 nucleotides matching TRBD2. CDR3 length: 16 residues. V gave up 10 bases and J gave up 5 bases; unmatched junction bases: 15. Germline assignment: CDR1 WSHSY and CDR2 SAAADI. This chain's CDR3 is CATTSGPNVRTGELFF. CDR3 sequence (DNA): TGCGCCACCACTAGCGGCCCCAATGTCAGGACCGGGGAGCTGTTTTTT.

This clonotype has ten or more counts. This chain joins TRBV12-3 or TRBV12-4 and TRBJ2-7; no firm D call. The CDR3 consists of 14 residues. V lost 1 base, J lost 9 bases, and 16 bases lay in between. The CDR3 protein is CASSLGGGPPAQYF. DNA of the CDR3: TGTGCCAGCAGTTTAGGTGGTGGCCCCCCGGCGCAGTACTTC.

This clonotype turned up a few times. The gene calls are TRBV29-1 and TRBJ2-5, with a tentative D call TRBD2 (5 bases). In germline, CDR1 is SQVTM, CDR2 ANQGSEA. V was shortened by 3 bases and J by 5 bases, with 13 bases between the two germline ends. The CDR3 contains 13 residues. CDR3 in amino acids: CSVEVLAVETQYF. DNA of the CDR3: TGCAGCGTTGAGGTTCTAGCTGTTGAGACCCAGTACTTC.

Ten or more counts support this clonotype. The chain recombines TRBV12-3 or TRBV12-4 with TRBJ2-1; tentatively, D is TRBD2 (6 bases). V was clipped by 6 bases and J by 8 bases, with 11 bases between them. This CDR3 is 12 amino acids long. The CDR3 protein is CASRGTRDEQFF. Written as DNA, the CDR3 is TGTGCCAGCAGGGGGACTCGGGATGAGCAGTTCTTC.

This clonotype was observed at least ten times. V usage is TRBV15 and J usage is TRBJ2-6; TRBD2 matches at 8 bases. CDR3 size: 18 residues. The ends lost 3 bases at V and 2 bases at J; junction bases unmatched: 9. The germline V gene has CDR1 LNHNV and CDR2 YYDKDF (reference sequence). CDR3 DNA sequence: TGTGCCACCAGCAGCGCAGCGGGAGACCCCCCTGGGGCCAACGTCCTGACTTTC. This codes for CATSSAAGDPPGANVLTF.

This clonotype has only a few counts. This chain joins TRBV6-2 or TRBV6-3 and TRBJ2-7; 8 bases are a match to TRBD1. CDR3 length: 15 amino acids. V dropped 4 bases and J dropped 2; count of bases not matched to a gene: 7. Germline values: CDR1 MNHEY, CDR2 SVGEGT. The CDR3 region has the DNA TGTGCCAGCAGTTCTCCGGGACAGGACCCCTACGAGCAGTACTTC. Translated, it gives CASSSPGQDPYEQYF.

This clonotype was observed at least ten times. In nucleotides, the CDR3 is TGTGCCAGCGACAGGGGGCGAAGGGGTCTTGGCAATGAGCAGTTCTTC. Translating it yields CASDRGRRGLGNEQFF. The chain combines TRBV6-5 with TRBJ2-1, with 10 bases lining up with TRBD1. The CDR3 runs 16 residues. Germline CDR1 and CDR2: MNHEY and SVGAGI. V shed 8 bases, J shed 6 bases, and the junction held 13 bases outside the gene matches.

This sequence joins TRBV5-4 and TRBJ2-7; D is possibly TRBD1 or TRBD2 (6 bases each). Trimming removed 3 bases at V and 0 bases at J, with 16 bases between. Germline CDR1 SGHNT, CDR2 YYREEE (reference sequence). CDR3 size: 16 residues. The CDR3 DNA is TGTGCCAGCAGCTCCCTCGGGGGCGCACTCTCCTACGAGCAGTACTTC. This translates into CASSSLGGALSYEQYF.

V and J are TRBV5-1 and TRBJ2-5, with D tentatively TRBD2 (5 bases). The germline gives CDR1 SGHRS, CDR2 YFSETQ. The CDR3 is 16 amino acids. Trimming stripped 1 base from V and 2 bases from J, with 15 bases between. Here the CDR3 reads CASSLYPGNLQETQYF. In DNA form, the CDR3 reads TGCGCCAGCAGCTTGTATCCGGGGAACCTACAAGAGACCCAGTACTTC. Together with reference TRBV5-1 and TRBJ2-5, the CDR3 gives the full variable domain: KAGVTQTPRYLIKTRGQQVTLSCSPISGHRSVSWYQQTPGQGLQFLFEYFSETQRNKGNFPGRFSGRQFSNSRSEMNVSTLELGDSALYLCASSLYPGNLQETQYFGPGTRLLVL.

This clonotype was counted at least ten times. The gene calls are TRBV20-1 and TRBJ1-3; D gene ambiguous. CDR3 length: 11 residues. The V and J ends lost 6 bases and 3 bases respectively, with 6 bases between them. Germline V gene lookup returns CDR1 DFQATT and CDR2 SNEGSKA (reference sequence). The CDR3 is CSARSGNTIYF. The CDR3 DNA follows: TGCAGTGCAAGGAGTGGAAACACCATATATTTT.

In its sample, this clonotype was seen many times. The chain recombines TRBV7-8 with TRBJ2-5, with 9 bases that match TRBD1. Germline assignment: CDR1 SGHVS and CDR2 FQNEAQ. The CDR3 sequence is 14 residues long. The CDR3 spells CATVGQGTQETQYF. The CDR3, as DNA: TGTGCTACCGTAGGACAGGGGACCCAAGAGACCCAGTACTTC. Supplemented by reference TRBV7-8 and TRBJ2-5, the full variable domain reads GAGVSQSPRYKVAKRGQDVALRCDPISGHVSLFWYQQALGQGPEFLTYFQNEAQLDKSGLPSDRFFAERPEGSVSTLKIQRTQQEDSAVYLCATVGQGTQETQYFGPGTRLLVL.

This clonotype has just a few counts. The rearrangement links TRBV27 to TRBJ2-7, with TRBD1 matching over 8 bases. CDR1 and CDR2 from the germline V gene are MNHEY and SMNVEV (reference sequence). The junction had 9 bases not matched to a gene; V was cut back by 5 bases and J by 3 bases. The CDR3 totals 15 residues. This CDR3 reads CASSNTGTGLYEQYF. The CDR3 region has the DNA TGTGCCAGCAGTAACACCGGGACAGGCCTCTACGAGCAGTACTTC.

The table lists this clonotype with many counts. The chain has TRBV4-3 and TRBJ1-3; no definite D call. CDR3 length: 14 residues. Germline V gives CDR1 LGHNA, CDR2 YSLEER. Trimming shortened V by 4 bases and J by 6 bases, and 13 bases separated the two germline ends. The CDR3 nucleotides are TGCGCCAGCAGCCGAGACATAGGGATAAACACCATATATTTT. This encodes CASSRDIGINTIYF.

This clonotype occurred many times. The gene calls are TRBV4-1 and TRBJ1-5; 10 nucleotides match TRBD1. The length of the CDR3 is 15 residues. Unmatched junction bases numbered 3, after V lost 3 bases and J lost 4 bases. CDR1 is MGHRA, CDR2 YSYEKL, per germline. The CDR3 spells CASSQGQGSNQPQHF. Written as DNA, the CDR3 is TGCGCCAGCAGCCAGGGACAGGGGAGTAATCAGCCCCAGCATTTT.

This clonotype has only a few counts. This rearrangement joins TRBV5-1 to TRBJ2-4; 9 bases are a match to TRBD1. There are 15 residues in the CDR3. Germline assignment: CDR1 SGHRS and CDR2 YFSETQ. Trimming at V came to 1 base and at J to 4 bases, leaving 3 bases not matched to a gene. The CDR3 DNA reads as TGCGCCAGCAGCTTGACCGGGACAGGGAAAAACATTCAGTACTTC. Its protein product is CASSLTGTGKNIQYF.

J is TRBJ2-1 and V is TRBV6-5; 8 positions agree with TRBD2. V was clipped by 4 bases and J by 2 bases; unmatched bases: 13. This CDR3 spans 18 amino acids. Per the germline V gene, CDR1 is MNHEY and CDR2 is SVGAGI. The CDR3 sequence: CASSFPEERERAYNEQFF. In DNA form, the CDR3 reads TGTGCCAGCAGTTTCCCCGAAGAGCGGGAGAGGGCCTACAATGAGCAGTTCTTC.

This clonotype was counted ten times or more. The rearrangement joins TRBV5-1 to TRBJ2-5; 7 bases fit TRBD1. CDR1 SGHRS and CDR2 YFSETQ come from the germline V gene. CDR3 length equals 14 residues. Trimming removed 4 bases from V and 1 base from J; junction bases left unmatched: 4. In DNA, the CDR3 is TGCGCCAGCAGCCCGACAGGGTTCCAAGAGACCCAGTACTTC. This encodes CASSPTGFQETQYF.

The genes are TRBV9 and TRBJ2-1; 8 bases are shared with TRBD2. The CDR3 has 14 amino acids. Germline V gene sequence: CDR1 SGDLS, CDR2 YYNGEE. The trim removed 4 bases at V and 9 bases at J, leaving 9 bases unmatched. This CDR3 is CASSPSGGNIEQFF. CDR3 coding DNA: TGTGCCAGCAGCCCCAGCGGGGGAAACATTGAGCAGTTCTTC.

This clonotype was seen many times. CDR3 coding DNA: TGCAGTGCAGCTGTCCACGGGGAGCTGTTTTTT. Its translation is CSAAVHGELFF. The chain uses TRBV20-1 and TRBJ2-2; no clear D. The CDR3 consists of 11 residues. Germline CDR1 is DFQATT and CDR2 is SNEGSKA (reference sequence). V dropped 6 bases and J dropped 7 bases, with 9 bases sitting between them.